The clone carrying this T cell receptor beta chain was picked up one time. The V gene's germline CDR1 is SGHVS and CDR2 FQNEAQ. With 7 bases removed from V and 5 bases from J, the gap between germline ends came to 15 bases. There are 13 residues in the CDR3. This record belongs to a study of blood T cell repertoires in COVID-19. Whole-study context: Spain, Italy and the United States supplied samples that represented acute and convalescent COVID-19. T cells, B-cell-depleted T cells, or PBMCs provided the cDNA or gDNA that served as material.

As originally analysed: Scientists estimated how many nucleated cells there were by amplifying reference gene primers. Clones were read by immunoSEQ multiplex PCR, and TCRdb kept only the in-frame ones, dropping some. V and J calls and clone size are given by that table; D and trimming were obtained from the DNA. The sample records about 58,000 clones, around nine tenths being singletons. The sequenced material came from peripheral blood. The chain combines TRBV7-8 with TRBJ2-7, with D maybe TRBD2 (6 bases). The source is a woman between 65 and 79 years old with active COVID-19. CDR3: CASILGEAHEQYF. The CDR3, as DNA: TGTGCCAGCATACTCGGGGAGGCCCACGAGCAGTACTTC.